What follows are 12 T cell receptor beta chains derived from one specimen sequenced in a study of T-cell reconstitution after alpha-beta-depleted transplantation in children. Unique molecular identifiers were used in preparing the TCRbeta library. TCRdb passed the PCR reads through MiXCR, listing each CDR3 protein once. The sample has about 580,000 distinct CDR3 sequences; around 23% are singletons. Sequences were derived from PBMCs, mostly from graft donor cells, sampled 360 days after TCRalphabeta/CD19-depleted stem cell transplant. Receptors originate from a boy in the first two years of life who had a stem cell transplant for acute myeloid leukemia, so the T cells may come from the graft donor.

In its sample, this clonotype was seen a few times. The V gene is TRBV10-3, the J gene TRBJ2-3; 7 bases map to TRBD2. Germline V gene sequence: CDR1 ENHRY, CDR2 SYGVKD. The CDR3 covers 12 residues. The V segment lost 8 bases and the J segment 3 bases; nucleotides outside the gene matches: 2. The CDR3, as DNA: TGTGCCATCGCGGGGGAGACAGATACGCAGTATTTT. As protein: CAIAGETDTQYF.

This chain joins TRBV4-1 and TRBJ1-5; 7 bases are a match to TRBD1. The ends lost 0 bases at V and 6 bases at J; junction bases unmatched: 5. Germline CDR1 reads MGHRA; CDR2 reads YSYEKL. This CDR3 region has 15 residues. This CDR3 reads CASSQDRQGFQPQHF. The CDR3 nucleotides are TGCGCCAGCAGCCAAGATCGACAGGGTTTTCAGCCCCAGCATTTT.

This clonotype appeared many times. The chain links TRBV7-2 to TRBJ2-3, with D possibly matching TRBD2 (6 bases). Germline V gives CDR1 SGHTA, CDR2 FQGNSA. V was cut by 9 bases and J by 3 bases, with 19 bases left in between. There are 15 residues in the CDR3. CDR3 nucleotide sequence: TGTGCCAGTATGGAGACTAGGGGTAATACAGATACGCAGTATTTT. It yields the protein CASMETRGNTDTQYF.

There are a few counts of this clonotype. V is TRBV5-6 and J is TRBJ2-5, with TRBD2 matching over 9 bases. CDR1 and CDR2 (germline): SGHDT, YYEEEE. V shed 2 bases, J shed 5 bases, and the junction held 13 bases outside the gene matches. The CDR3 is 17 residues long. Written as DNA, the CDR3 is TGTGCCAGCAGCTTTAAGGGAGTAGCGGGGGTGATGGAGACCCAGTACTTC. Its protein product is CASSFKGVAGVMETQYF.

The chain links TRBV27 to TRBJ2-7; 8 bases agree with TRBD1. The V and J ends lost 5 bases and 7 bases, in that order; junction bases with no gene match: 13. In germline, CDR1 is MNHEY, CDR2 SMNVEV (reference sequence). The CDR3 runs to 15 residues. The CDR3 DNA sequence: TGTGCCAGCAGTGAAGTACAGGGGGTCCCGGGGGAGCAGTACTTC. Its translation is CASSEVQGVPGEQYF.

This clonotype was observed at least ten times. This chain joins TRBV5-1 and TRBJ2-7; D is uncertain. The CDR3 extends over 13 amino acids. CDR1 and CDR2 (germline): SGHRS, YFSETQ. With 3 bases removed from V and 2 bases from J, the gap between germline ends came to 9 bases. The CDR3 DNA reads TGCGCCAGCAGCTCTGTGCCCACCTACGAGCAGTACTTC. Its translation is CASSSVPTYEQYF. Drawing the rest from reference TRBV5-1 and TRBJ2-7, the complete variable domain is KAGVTQTPRYLIKTRGQQVTLSCSPISGHRSVSWYQQTPGQGLQFLFEYFSETQRNKGNFPGRFSGRQFSNSRSEMNVSTLELGDSALYLCASSSVPTYEQYFGPGTRLTVT.

In DNA form, the CDR3 reads TGTGCCAGCATGGTCGAGCGGGGGGGGCGAGATACGCAGTATTTT. Its translation is CASMVERGGRDTQYF. The chain couples TRBV27 to TRBJ2-3; 10 bases align to TRBD2. This CDR3 spans 15 amino acids. CDR1 MNHEY and CDR2 SMNVEV come from the germline V gene (reference sequence). V shed 7 bases, J shed 5 bases, and the junction held 9 bases outside the gene matches.

A note on this clonotype: At one boundary the junction diverges from the germline segment, which might be a read error. The chain uses TRBV3-1 and TRBJ2-1, with 11 positions matching TRBD2. This CDR3 comprises 17 residues. The germline V gene encodes CDR1 LGHDT and CDR2 YNNKEL (reference sequence). In DNA, the CDR3 is TGTGCCTGCAGCCAAGATGGGGGGACTAGCGGATACAATGAGCAGTTCTTC. Encoded protein: CACSQDGGTSGYNEQFF.

The rearrangement joins TRBV5-8 to TRBJ2-1; 8 bases are a match to TRBD2. CDR3 length: 16 residues. J was trimmed by 2 bases and V by 2 bases; bases with no gene match: 6. Germline V gene lookup returns CDR1 SGHTS and CDR2 YDEGEE. The CDR3 region has the DNA TGTGCCAGCAGCTTCCTGACTAGCGCTACCTACAATGAGCAGTTCTTC. As protein: CASSFLTSATYNEQFF.

The chain employs TRBV20-1 and TRBJ2-1; 12 bases align to TRBD2. V shed 4 bases and J 8 bases; nucleotides not matched to a gene: 6. Germline-derived CDR1 and CDR2 are DFQATT and SNEGSKA (reference sequence). This CDR3 spans 14 amino acids. The CDR3 reads CSATRLAGVYEQFF. In nucleotides, the CDR3 is TGCAGTGCTACCCGACTAGCGGGGGTGTATGAGCAGTTCTTC.

A few counts support this clonotype. V usage is TRBV20-1 and J usage is TRBJ2-7; TRBD2 matches at 11 bases. Germline CDR1 and CDR2: DFQATT and SNEGSKA (reference sequence). This CDR3 region has 21 residues. V lost 3 bases, J lost 3 bases, and 25 bases stayed unmatched. CDR3 bases: TGCAGTGCTAGGTCGGGACAGTCGAACCTAGCGGGGGGTCCTAAAGACTACGAGCAGTACTTC. Its translation is CSARSGQSNLAGGPKDYEQYF.

The gene calls are TRBV7-9 and TRBJ2-3; TRBD2 aligns across 7 bases. The junction had 9 bases not matched to a gene; V was cut back by 2 bases and J by 1 base. Germline-derived CDR1 and CDR2 are SEHNR and FQNEAQ (reference sequence). CDR3 size: 17 residues. The CDR3 nucleotides read TGTGCCAGCAGCTTATGGACTAGTTCAATGGGCACAGATACGCAGTATTTT. This encodes CASSLWTSSMGTDTQYF.